This T cell receptor (beta chain) was recorded in a study of T cells in Graves' hyperthyroidism and ophthalmopathy. TCR beta CDR3 sequences were amplified from RNA transcripts. HTBI primers were the set used in a first-round RT-PCR of the TCR CDR3. TCRdb called the multiplex PCR reads again in MiXCR, with one record for every CDR3 protein. In the table there are 400,000 to 500,000 distinct CDR3 sequences, about an eighth of which are singletons. PBMCs were derived from roughly 10 ml fresh peripheral blood. With 0 bases removed from V and 4 bases from J, the gap between germline ends came to 14 bases. The CDR3 has 16 amino acids. Germline V gene lookup returns CDR1 SGHRS and CDR2 YFSETQ.

The V and J genes are TRBV5-1 and TRBJ1-3, with D unresolved. The sequenced material came from blood. The source of this sequence is a woman between 18 and 29 years old with Graves' hyperthyroidism. The chain's CDR3 is CASSLVGQKYGNTIYF. The CDR3 nucleotides are TGCGCCAGCAGCTTGGTTGGTCAGAAATACGGAAACACCATATATTTT.